The 20 T cell receptor beta chains reported below all come from one sample, sequenced in a study of response to subunit inactivated influenza vaccine. TCRdb re-derived calls from the RT-PCR reads in MiXCR, one entry per CDR3 protein. The sample records roughly 160,000 distinct CDR3 sequences, about 10% being singletons. Sequenced material: CD8+ T cells sorted from PBMCs, taken less than 30 months after vaccination. The source is a man in his fifties or sixties who received an inactivated influenza vaccine.

This clonotype was counted between two and nine times. J is TRBJ2-1 and V is TRBV20-1; 15 bases align to TRBD2. The germline V gene encodes CDR1 DFQATT and CDR2 SNEGSKA (reference sequence). V was clipped by 4 bases and J by 1 base; unmatched bases: 11. The CDR3 consists of 19 residues. The CDR3 sequence: CSATVGLAGGARSYNEQFF. The CDR3 DNA reads TGCAGTGCTACAGTAGGACTAGCGGGAGGGGCTCGATCCTACAATGAGCAGTTCTTC.

This clonotype was counted a few times. The gene calls are TRBV5-6 and TRBJ2-1, with a possible D match to TRBD2 (5 bases). Germline V gene lookup returns CDR1 SGHDT and CDR2 YYEEEE. V lost 4 bases, J lost 8 bases, and 10 bases lay in between. This CDR3 has 12 residues. CDR3 sequence reads: CASSPGGYEQFF. The CDR3 DNA is TGTGCCAGCAGCCCCGGCGGGTATGAGCAGTTCTTC.

V and J are TRBV6-5 and TRBJ2-7, with 11 bases aligning to TRBD1. This CDR3 is 16 amino acids long. Germline values: CDR1 MNHEY, CDR2 SVGAGI. Trimming removed 2 bases from V and 1 base from J; junction bases left unmatched: 4. The CDR3 sequence: CASSYPDRGQSYEQYF. CDR3 nucleotides: TGTGCCAGCAGTTACCCGGACAGGGGGCAGTCCTACGAGCAGTACTTC.

This clonotype was found a few times. The chain uses TRBV20-1 and TRBJ1-6; D gene unclear. Germline V CDR1 and CDR2: DFQATT, SNEGSKA (reference sequence). This CDR3 is 12 amino acids long. V was cut by 1 base and J by 10 bases, with 8 bases left in between. The DNA for the CDR3 is TGCAGTGCTAGAGCAGAGGTCTCACCCCTCCACTTT. It specifies CSARAEVSPLHF.

Only a few counts were recorded for this clonotype. V gene TRBV3-1 combines with J gene TRBJ2-3; D is unclear. The germline V gene encodes CDR1 LGHDT and CDR2 YNNKEL (reference sequence). The CDR3 is 15 amino acids. V was clipped by 2 bases and J by 6 bases, with 15 bases between them. The CDR3 nucleotides are TGTGCCAGCAGCCAATTAGTTTCTTATCCGGATACGCAGTATTTT. Its protein product is CASSQLVSYPDTQYF.

This clonotype was picked up a small number of times. This chain connects TRBV29-1 to TRBJ2-5; no definite D call. This CDR3 is built from 15 residues. V shed 1 base and J shed 0 bases, with 12 bases lying between them. The germline V gene has CDR1 SQVTM and CDR2 ANQGSEA. This chain's CDR3 is CSVEVETRYQETQYF. Written as DNA, the CDR3 is TGCAGCGTTGAAGTAGAAACGAGATACCAAGAGACCCAGTACTTC.

The chain couples TRBV4-3 to TRBJ1-6, with a weak D call TRBD1 (6 bases). Trimming pared 0 bases from V and 10 bases from J, leaving 13 bases between. This CDR3 region has 15 residues. Germline V lookup: CDR1 LGHNA, CDR2 YSLEER. CDR3: CASSQDNDGGSPLHF. The CDR3 DNA is TGCGCCAGCAGCCAAGATAATGACGGGGGCTCACCCCTCCACTTT.

The CDR3 DNA reads TGTGCCAGCAGTGAATCGACAGTCAATCAGCCCCAGCATTTT. Protein product: CASSESTVNQPQHF. The rearrangement joins TRBV25-1 to TRBJ1-5; D perhaps matches TRBD1 (5 bases). CDR3 length: 14 residues. Looked up from germline, CDR1 is MGHDK and CDR2 is SYGVNS. V lost 1 base to trimming and J lost 3 bases, with 7 bases between them.

This clonotype was detected only a few times. The chain carries TRBV2 and TRBJ2-5; D may be TRBD1 (6 bases). In germline, CDR1 is SNHLY, CDR2 FYNNEI. This CDR3 comprises 17 residues. The V gene lost 0 bases and the J gene lost 1 base, with 15 bases spanning the gap. CDR3 nucleotides: TGTGCCAGCAGTGAAGCGCCGGGGACATTAATCCAAGAGACCCAGTACTTC. It codes for CASSEAPGTLIQETQYF.

The sample holds many counts of this clonotype. The V gene is TRBV7-9, the J gene TRBJ2-3; 7 bases line up with TRBD2. Germline trimming cut 4 bases from V and 2 bases from J; bases unmatched to any gene: 6. From germline, CDR1 is SEHNR and CDR2 FQNEAQ (reference sequence). The CDR3 totals 15 residues. This chain's CDR3 is CASSWGDYNTDTQYF. CDR3 coding DNA: TGTGCCAGCAGCTGGGGGGACTACAACACAGATACGCAGTATTTT.

This chain links TRBV5-1 with TRBJ2-7; D unresolved. The CDR3 contains 14 residues. Germline V CDR1 and CDR2: SGHRS, YFSETQ. V was shortened by 3 bases and J by 1 base, with 11 bases between the two germline ends. CDR3 protein: CASSSLDKSYEQYF. The CDR3 bases are TGCGCCAGCAGCTCCCTGGATAAATCCTACGAGCAGTACTTC. Full variable domain (missing parts from reference TRBV5-1 and TRBJ2-7): KAGVTQTPRYLIKTRGQQVTLSCSPISGHRSVSWYQQTPGQGLQFLFEYFSETQRNKGNFPGRFSGRQFSNSRSEMNVSTLELGDSALYLCASSSLDKSYEQYFGPGTRLTVT.

The chain employs TRBV29-1 and TRBJ2-1; 8 nucleotides line up with TRBD1. The CDR3 totals 16 residues. Losses at the gene ends were 2 bases for V and 5 bases for J; bases not matched to a gene: 11. Germline V gives CDR1 SQVTM, CDR2 ANQGSEA. The CDR3 DNA is TGCAGCGTTGAAAGGGACAGGTCGCGAAAGGACAATGAGCAGTTCTTC. Protein product: CSVERDRSRKDNEQFF.

In its sample, this clonotype was seen a few times. The CDR3 here is CASSLLAGGTEQETQYF. As DNA, the CDR3 is TGTGCCAGCAGTCTTCTAGCGGGGGGCACTGAGCAAGAGACCCAGTACTTC. The chain employs TRBV27 and TRBJ2-5, with 11 nucleotides matching TRBD2. After removal of 5 bases from V and 2 bases from J, the junction contained 10 bases not matched to a gene. The CDR3 is 17 residues long. Germline V lookup: CDR1 MNHEY, CDR2 SMNVEV (reference sequence).

A word on this clonotype: With a much larger clone just one base away, this may be a read error. The chain joins TRBV7-6 to TRBJ2-1; possibly TRBD1 for D (6 bases). CDR1 is SGHVS and CDR2 is FNYEAQ in the germline V gene. This CDR3 is 15 amino acids long. V lost 1 base, J lost 2 bases, and 9 bases lay in between. The CDR3 nucleotides are TGTGCCAGCAGCTTAGGCAGGGGAACCTACAATGAGCAGTTCTTC. Residues: CASSLGRGTYNEQFF.

There are a few counts of this clonotype. One end of the junction does not line up with germline, which may come from a read error. The genes are TRBV13 and TRBJ2-7; 12 bases fit TRBD2. This CDR3 is built from 16 residues. The germline CDR1 and CDR2 sequences are PRHDT and FYEKMQ (reference sequence). CDR3 protein: CASSPNPGLAGYGQYF. DNA for the CDR3: TGTGCCAGCAGCCCCAACCCGGGACTAGCGGGCTACGGGCAGTACTTC. Based on the CDR3 plus reference TRBV13 and TRBJ2-7, the full variable domain is AAGVIQSPRHLIKEKRETATLKCYPIPRHDTVYWYQQGPGQDPQFLISFYEKMQSDKGSIPDRFSAQQFSDYHSELNMSSLELGDSALYFCASSPNPGLAGYGQYFGPGTRLTVT.

This clonotype appeared a few times. The junction differs from germline at one of its ends, possibly a read error. This chain links TRBV7-9 with TRBJ1-6; D unclear. This CDR3 has 12 residues. Germline-derived CDR1 and CDR2 are SEHNR and FQNEAQ (reference sequence). The CDR3 loop is CASSPEMIIFNF. Here the CDR3 DNA reads TGTGCCAGCAGCCCAGAGATGATAATTTTTAACTTT.

This clonotype was picked up many times. The chain uses TRBV10-2 and TRBJ2-1; TRBD2 aligns across 10 bases. This CDR3 is built from 14 residues. Germline CDR1 is WSHSY and CDR2 is SAAADI. Trimming at V came to 7 bases and at J to 3 bases, leaving 3 bases not matched to a gene. DNA of the CDR3: TGCGCCAGCATGACTAGCGGGCTCTACAATGAGCAGTTCTTC. It specifies CASMTSGLYNEQFF.

The chain links TRBV4-1 to TRBJ2-7; D is uncertain. Trimming left V 0 bases short and J 4 bases short, with 25 bases between. The length of the CDR3 is 19 residues. The germline CDR1 and CDR2 sequences are MGHRA and YSYEKL. The CDR3 DNA follows: TGCGCCAGCAGCCAAGAATGGAATCGGGCAGTGTTCGGGTTTTACGAGCAGTACTTC. This encodes CASSQEWNRAVFGFYEQYF.

This clonotype was detected many times. This chain links TRBV28 with TRBJ2-7; 8 bases match TRBD2. This CDR3 has 14 amino acids. V was pared by 6 bases and J by 0 bases, with 4 bases of the junction left unmatched. Germline CDR1 is MDHEN and CDR2 is SYDVKM. CDR3 protein: CASSPAGASYEQYF. As DNA, the CDR3 is TGTGCCAGCAGCCCAGCGGGAGCCTCCTACGAGCAGTACTTC. The full variable domain, with the rest looked up from reference TRBV28 and TRBJ2-7, is DVKVTQSSRYLVKRTGEKVFLECVQDMDHENMFWYRQDPGLGLRLIYFSYDVKMKEKGDIPEGYSVSREKKERFSLILESASTNQTSMYLCASSPAGASYEQYFGPGTRLTVT.

The table lists this clonotype with a count of one. The V gene is TRBV2, the J gene TRBJ1-1; D not resolved. Germline lookup yields CDR1 SNHLY and CDR2 FYNNEI. V shed 1 base and J shed 0 bases, with 6 bases lying between them. This CDR3 spans 14 amino acids. Here the CDR3 reads CASSEGVMNTEAFF. The CDR3 nucleotides read TGTGCCAGCAGTGAAGGGGTTATGAACACTGAAGCTTTCTTT.